The T cell receptor beta chain described here comes from a study of blood T cell repertoires in COVID-19. Across the whole study: Specimens from acute and convalescent COVID-19 originated in the United States, Italy and Spain. PBMCs, B-cell-depleted T cells, or T cells were the source of the cDNA or gDNA that made up the material.

The authors' processing: For nucleated cells, counts were estimated from reference gene primer amplification. Profiled with immunoSEQ multiplex PCR; TCRdb holds only in-frame clones, not every one. V and J calls and clone size come straight from that table; D and trimming were deduced from the DNA. This table holds fewer than 400,000 clones, approximately 86% found once. Germline lookup yields CDR1 MDHEN and CDR2 SYDVKM. The CDR3 is 15 residues long. Trimming removed 6 bases from V and 3 bases from J; junction bases left unmatched: 10. This clone was found a few times. The chain combines TRBV28 with TRBJ2-7, with TRBD1 identical over 8 bases. This sequence originates from a human donor in a cohort sampled during active COVID-19. Sequencing was carried out using peripheral blood. The CDR3 sequence is CASRRFLGQVYEQYF. The CDR3 DNA is TGTGCCAGCAGAAGATTCCTGGGACAGGTCTACGAGCAGTACTTC.